The rows below give T cell receptor beta chains drawn from one sample of a study of blood T cells in healthy people across ages. TCRdb analysed the 5' RACE reads with MiXCR anew, one entry per CDR3 protein. The top ten clones hold under 25% of a sample with 600,000 to 850,000 distinct CDR3 sequences, roughly 47% of them seen once. The sequencing input was blood. The receptor set was obtained from a woman aged 60 to 75 in good health. The CDR3 runs from the conserved cysteine through the conserved F or W. Each record gives: D gene, CDR3 length, J gene, V gene, clone size, CDR3 DNA, CDR3 protein. The D gene is left open where the match is weak. Expanded clones get a size class; other rows say once, few or many, or leave the size out.

. 13 TRBJ1-1 TRBV5-1 few TGCGCCAGCAGTCTCAGGTTGAACACTGAAGCTTTCTTT CASSLRLNTEAFF
TRBD1 14 TRBJ1-1 TRBV7-9 . TGTGCCAGCAGCTTATCCGGGACAGGCGGTGAAGCTTTCTTT CASSLSGTGGEAFF
TRBD2 15 TRBJ2-1 TRBV27 . TGTGCCAGCAGTCGAGCGGGAGGGTTGCACAATGAGCAGTTCTTC CASSRAGGLHNEQFF
TRBD2 15 TRBJ2-7 TRBV27 once TGTGCCAGCAGCACCAATGGGGCGGGAGGAAGAGAGCAGTACTTC CASSTNGAGGREQYF
. 11 TRBJ2-6 TRBV20-1 . TGCAGTGCGCAAGGTGCCAACGTCCTGACTTTC CSAQGANVLTF
TRBD2 16 TRBJ2-3 TRBV9 few TGTGCCAGCAGCTCCCGACTAGCGGGGGGTCTGGATACGCAGTATTTT CASSSRLAGGLDTQYF
TRBD1 16 TRBJ2-7 TRBV7-3 . TGTGCCAGCAGCTTAAGCGGGACAGGGGGGACCTACGAGCAGTACTTC CASSLSGTGGTYEQYF
TRBD2 17 TRBJ2-1 TRBV20-1 . TGCAGTGCTAGGGGTCGAAGGGCGGGAGTGGTTATGGATGAGCAGTTCTTC CSARGRRAGVVMDEQFF
. 13 TRBJ2-5 TRBV20-1 . TGCAGTGCAGGCAGACAACACCAAGGGACCCAGTACTTC CSAGRQHQGTQYF
. 14 TRBJ1-2 TRBV9 few TGTGCCAGCAGCGTAGTTGGGGCTGACTATGGCTACACCTTC CASSVVGADYGYTF
TRBD1 16 TRBJ1-6 TRBV27 . TGTGCCAGCAGTCCCGGGACAGGGGCCTATAATTCACCCCTCCACTTT CASSPGTGAYNSPLHF
. 13 TRBJ2-1 TRBV20-1 . TGCAGTGCCGAGGGAAGCTCCTACAGTGAGCAGTTCTTC CSAEGSSYSEQFF
. 11 TRBJ1-1 TRBV20-1 . TGCAGTGGACTCCTGAACACTGAAGCTTTCTTT CSGLLNTEAFF
TRBD2 19 TRBJ2-3 TRBV11-2 . TGTGCCAGCAGTCACCCCCTGACTAGCGGGGGCTCGGCAACAGATACGCAGTATTTT CASSHPLTSGGSATDTQYF
TRBD2 20 TRBJ2-1 TRBV6-5 few TGTGCCAGCAGTTACTCGATAGAAAATCCTAGCGGGGTGGGGGGGAATGAGCAGTTCTTC CASSYSIENPSGVGGNEQFF
. 13 TRBJ1-1 TRBV12-3/TRBV12-4 . TGTGCCAGCAGAGGGTCAATCGGCACTGAAGCTTTCTTT CASRGSIGTEAFF
. 14 TRBJ2-7 TRBV20-1 many TGCAGTGCTAGAGATGGGCGGAGCTCCTACGAGCAGTACTTC CSARDGRSSYEQYF
. 16 TRBJ1-2 TRBV9 many TGTGCCAGCAGCGTAGATGGGCAGCTGTCTAACTATGGCTACACCTTC CASSVDGQLSNYGYTF
TRBD2 12 TRBJ2-7 TRBV20-1 once TGCAGGGCTAGCGGGAGCTCCTACGAGCAGTACTTC CRASGSSYEQYF
TRBD1 15 TRBJ1-2 TRBV28 few TGTGCCAGCAGTTTATCAGGGACAGAGGGCGGGGGCTACACCTTC CASSLSGTEGGGYTF
. 16 TRBJ2-1 TRBV20-1 . TGCAGTGCTATCGACTACAGAAACAGCTCCTACAATGAGCAGTTCTTC CSAIDYRNSSYNEQFF
TRBD2 15 TRBJ2-5 TRBV29-1 . TGCAGCGTTGAATCCCCGGGGACTAGCAGGGAGACCCAGTACTTC CSVESPGTSRETQYF
TRBD2 15 TRBJ2-1 TRBV28 many TGTGCCAGCAGTTACAAAGCGGGAGAGAACAATGAGCAGTTCTTC CASSYKAGENNEQFF
TRBD2 23 TRBJ2-2 TRBV4-2 . TGTGCCAGCAGCCAAGAGTCCTTGGGACCGGGACTAGCGGGGGGCGGGGGCACCGGGGAGCTGTTTTTT CASSQESLGPGLAGGGGTGELFF
TRBD2 19 TRBJ2-1 TRBV3-1 many TGTGCCAGCAGTCGGACTAGCGGGGGACTCCTGAGCTCCTACAATGAGCAGTTCTTC CASSRTSGGLLSSYNEQFF
. 15 TRBJ2-1 TRBV6-2/TRBV6-3 . TGTGCCAGCAGTTACTCTCGGGCCGCGAGCGGTGAGCAGTTCTTC CASSYSRAASGEQFF
TRBD1 14 TRBJ2-7 TRBV6-2/TRBV6-3 few TGTGCCAGCAGTCGACAGGGGGACCTTAACGAGCAGTACTTC CASSRQGDLNEQYF
. 13 TRBJ1-1 TRBV30 . TGTGCCTGGATGGAGGGGATGGACACTGAAGCTTTCTTT CAWMEGMDTEAFF
TRBD1 15 TRBJ2-1 TRBV25-1 . TGTGCCAGCAGTTGGACAGGGGATAACTACAATGAGCAGTTCTTC CASSWTGDNYNEQFF
TRBD1 19 TRBJ1-1 TRBV5-1 . TGCGCCAGCAGCTTTACGTGGACAGGGGACGACGGGCCCTTCACTGAAGCTTTCTTT CASSFTWTGDDGPFTEAFF
TRBD2 16 TRBJ2-5 TRBV13 . TGTGCCAGCAGCCCCGGACTAGCGGGAGGAAGGCAGACCCAGTACTTC CASSPGLAGGRQTQYF
TRBD2 15 TRBJ2-7 TRBV10-2 . TGCGCCAGCAGTGATATCGGCGGGGGGGCGGACGAGCAGTACTTC CASSDIGGGADEQYF
TRBD1 13 TRBJ2-7 TRBV28 . TGTGCCAGCGGCCCGGGACAGGGCCACGAGCAGTACTTC CASGPGQGHEQYF
TRBD2 14 TRBJ2-3 TRBV20-1 few TGCAGTGCTCCCCTAGCGGTCCCCACAGATACGCAGTATTTT CSAPLAVPTDTQYF
. 14 TRBJ2-3 TRBV7-6 . TGTGCCAGCAGCTTGAGGGGCTACACAGATACGCAGTATTTT CASSLRGYTDTQYF
. 14 TRBJ2-5 TRBV5-5 once TGTGCCAGCAGCTTGGATGTGGACGTAGAGACCCAGTACTTC CASSLDVDVETQYF
. 14 TRBJ2-5 TRBV15 . TGTGCCACCAGCAACGGGAATTACCAAGAGACCCAGTACTTC CATSNGNYQETQYF
. 16 TRBJ2-7 TRBV4-2 few TGTGCCAGCAGCCAAGATCTGGGCGGGAATTCCTACGAGCAGTACTTC CASSQDLGGNSYEQYF
. 11 TRBJ2-7 TRBV7-8 . TGTACCAGCAGCTTAGAGCGCGAGCAGTACTTC CTSSLEREQYF
TRBD2 15 TRBJ2-3 TRBV20-1 . TGCAGTGCTAGAAAACTAGCGCCTAGCACAGATGCGCAGTATTTT CSARKLAPSTDAQYF
TRBD1 17 TRBJ2-1 TRBV6-2/TRBV6-3 few TGTGCCAGCAGTTACTCGAACTCCGGGACAGGCACTCCTGAGCAGTTCTTC CASSYSNSGTGTPEQFF
TRBD2 15 TRBJ2-5 TRBV7-8 few TGTGCCAGCAGCTTAGTGGGTAGCGGGGGAGAGACCCAGTACTTC CASSLVGSGGETQYF
. 13 TRBJ1-2 TRBV5-6 . TGTGCCAGCAGCTTCTCAGGGGTTTATGGCTACACCTTC CASSFSGVYGYTF
. 16 TRBJ2-7 TRBV7-9 . TGTGCCAGCAGCAGCAGGCCGGGACCGGCAGGAAACGAGCAGTACTTC CASSSRPGPAGNEQYF
. 15 TRBJ2-3 TRBV7-2 few TGTGCCAGCAGCTTAGTGCAGCCCCCGGCAGATACGCAGTATTTT CASSLVQPPADTQYF
TRBD2 19 TRBJ2-5 TRBV3-1 . TGTGCCAGCAGCCAAGATTTAGTTGGACTAGCGGGAGCGCAAGAGACCCAGTACTTC CASSQDLVGLAGAQETQYF
TRBD2 16 TRBJ2-3 TRBV12-5 . TGTGCTAGTGGCTCGGGACTAGCGGGGATCACAGATACGCAGTATTTT CASGSGLAGITDTQYF
. 14 TRBJ1-5 TRBV29-1 few TGCAGCGTACAGTCGACGGGAGGGACTCAGCCCCAGCATTTT CSVQSTGGTQPQHF
TRBD2 13 TRBJ2-7 TRBV27 . TGTGCCAGCAGTGGGGAGGGTTCCTACGAGCAGTACTTC CASSGEGSYEQYF
. 14 TRBJ1-3 TRBV29-1 . TGCAGCGTTGAAGATCCTTACTCTGGAAACACCATATATTTT CSVEDPYSGNTIYF
. 13 TRBJ1-3 TRBV20-1 . TGCAGTGCTAGGGAAGGCTCTGGAAACACCATATATTTT CSAREGSGNTIYF
. 14 TRBJ2-1 TRBV9 many TGTGCCAGCAGCGTAACTGGAGGGGTCAATGAGCAGTTCTTC CASSVTGGVNEQFF
. 12 TRBJ1-2 TRBV29-1 few TGCAGCGGCGGGACATACGAAGGGGGCTACACCTTC CSGGTYEGGYTF